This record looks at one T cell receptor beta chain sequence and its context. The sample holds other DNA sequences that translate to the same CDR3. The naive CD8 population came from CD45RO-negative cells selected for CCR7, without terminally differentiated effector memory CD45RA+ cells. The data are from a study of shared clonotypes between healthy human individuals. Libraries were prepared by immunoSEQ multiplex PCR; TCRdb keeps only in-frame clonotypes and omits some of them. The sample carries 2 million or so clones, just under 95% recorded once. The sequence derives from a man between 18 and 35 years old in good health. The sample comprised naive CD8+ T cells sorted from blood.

The chain's CDR3 is CASSSGTDTQYF. The CDR3 DNA sequence: TGTGCCAGCAGTTCCGGGACAGATACGCAGTATTTT. The V gene is TRBV27, the J gene TRBJ2-3; D call uncertain. This CDR3 spans 12 amino acids. The germline V gene has CDR1 MNHEY and CDR2 SMNVEV (reference sequence). The V end was cut by 4 bases, the J end by 3 bases, with 5 bases between.